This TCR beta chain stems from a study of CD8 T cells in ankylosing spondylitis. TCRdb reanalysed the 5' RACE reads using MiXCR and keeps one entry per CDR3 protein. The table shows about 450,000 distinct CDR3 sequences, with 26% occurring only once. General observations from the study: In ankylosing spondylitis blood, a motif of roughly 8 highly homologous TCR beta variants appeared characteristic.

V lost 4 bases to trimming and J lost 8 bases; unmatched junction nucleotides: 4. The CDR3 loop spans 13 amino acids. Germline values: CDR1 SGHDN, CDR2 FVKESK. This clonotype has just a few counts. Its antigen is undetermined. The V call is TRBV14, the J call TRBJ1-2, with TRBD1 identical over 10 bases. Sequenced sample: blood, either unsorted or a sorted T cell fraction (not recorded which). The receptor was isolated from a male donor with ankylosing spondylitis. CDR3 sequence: CASSRDRGQGYTF. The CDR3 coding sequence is TGTGCCAGCAGCCGTGACAGGGGGCAGGGCTACACCTTC.